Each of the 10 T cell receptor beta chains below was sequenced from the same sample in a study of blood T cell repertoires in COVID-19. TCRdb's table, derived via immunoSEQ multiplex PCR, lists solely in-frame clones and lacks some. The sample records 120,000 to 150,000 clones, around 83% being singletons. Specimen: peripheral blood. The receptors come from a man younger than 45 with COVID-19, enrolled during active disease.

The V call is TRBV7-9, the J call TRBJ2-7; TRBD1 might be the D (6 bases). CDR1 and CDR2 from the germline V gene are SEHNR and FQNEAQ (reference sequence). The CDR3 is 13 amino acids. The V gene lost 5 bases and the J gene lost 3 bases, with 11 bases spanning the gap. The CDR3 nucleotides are TGTGCCAGCAGCCACACACAGGGCTACGAGCAGTACTTC. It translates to CASSHTQGYEQYF.

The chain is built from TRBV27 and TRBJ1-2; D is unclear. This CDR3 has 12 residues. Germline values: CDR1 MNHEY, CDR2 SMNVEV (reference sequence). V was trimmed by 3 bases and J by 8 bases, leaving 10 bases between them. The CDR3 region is CASSFGGQGYTF. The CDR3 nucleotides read TGTGCCAGCAGTTTCGGAGGGCAGGGCTACACCTTC.

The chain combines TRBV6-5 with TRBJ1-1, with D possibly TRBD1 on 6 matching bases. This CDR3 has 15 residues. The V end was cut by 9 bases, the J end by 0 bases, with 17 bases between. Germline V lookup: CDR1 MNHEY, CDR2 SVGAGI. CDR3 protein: CASKTFGQLNTEAFF. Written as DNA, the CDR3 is TGTGCCAGTAAAACTTTCGGACAGCTGAACACTGAAGCTTTCTTT.

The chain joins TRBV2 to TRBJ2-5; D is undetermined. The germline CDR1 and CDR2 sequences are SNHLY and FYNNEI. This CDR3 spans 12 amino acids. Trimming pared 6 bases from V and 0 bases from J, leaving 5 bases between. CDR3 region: CASRSDQETQYF. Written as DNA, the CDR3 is TGTGCCAGCAGGTCGGACCAAGAGACCCAGTACTTC.

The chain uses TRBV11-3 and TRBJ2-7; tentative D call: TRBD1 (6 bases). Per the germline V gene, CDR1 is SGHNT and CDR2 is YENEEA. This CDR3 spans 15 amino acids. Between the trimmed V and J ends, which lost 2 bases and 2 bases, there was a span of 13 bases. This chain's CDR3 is CASSLNRDRPYEQYF. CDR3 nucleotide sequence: TGTGCCAGCAGCTTAAATCGCGACAGGCCCTACGAGCAGTACTTC. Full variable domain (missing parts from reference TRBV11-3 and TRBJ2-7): EAGVVQSPRYKIIEKKQPVAFWCNPISGHNTLYWYLQNLGQGPELLIRYENEEAVDDSQLPKDRFSAERLKGVDSTLKIQPAELGDSAVYLCASSLNRDRPYEQYFGPGTRLTVT.

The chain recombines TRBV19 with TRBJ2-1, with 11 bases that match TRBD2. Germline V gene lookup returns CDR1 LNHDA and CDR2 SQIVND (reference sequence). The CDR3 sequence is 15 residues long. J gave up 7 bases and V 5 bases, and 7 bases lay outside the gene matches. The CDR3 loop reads CASSLAGGPRNEQFF. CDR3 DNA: TGTGCCAGTAGTTTAGCGGGAGGGCCGAGGAATGAGCAGTTCTTC.

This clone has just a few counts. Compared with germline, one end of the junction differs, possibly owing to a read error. The CDR3 sequence is CASSLAAGNTGELFF. The CDR3 DNA follows: TGTGCTAGCAGCTTAGCGGCGGGAAATACCGGGGAGCTGTTTTTT. The chain is built from TRBV7-7 and TRBJ2-2; D perhaps matches TRBD2 (6 bases). The germline V gene has CDR1 SSHAT and CDR2 FNYEAQ (reference sequence). The CDR3 spans 15 residues.

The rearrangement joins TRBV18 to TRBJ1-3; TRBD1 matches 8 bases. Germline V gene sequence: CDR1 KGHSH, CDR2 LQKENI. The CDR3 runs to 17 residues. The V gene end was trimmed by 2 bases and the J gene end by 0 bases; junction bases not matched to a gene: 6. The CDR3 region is CASSPTGQVSSGNTIYF. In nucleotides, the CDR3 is TGTGCCAGCTCACCAACGGGACAGGTATCCTCTGGAAACACCATATATTTT.

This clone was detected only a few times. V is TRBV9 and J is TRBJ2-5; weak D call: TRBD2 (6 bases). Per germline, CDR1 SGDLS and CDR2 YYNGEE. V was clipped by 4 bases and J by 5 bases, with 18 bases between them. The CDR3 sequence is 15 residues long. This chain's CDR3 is CASSSRGFSWETQYF. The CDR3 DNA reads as TGTGCCAGCAGCTCTCGGGGGTTTTCGTGGGAGACCCAGTACTTC.

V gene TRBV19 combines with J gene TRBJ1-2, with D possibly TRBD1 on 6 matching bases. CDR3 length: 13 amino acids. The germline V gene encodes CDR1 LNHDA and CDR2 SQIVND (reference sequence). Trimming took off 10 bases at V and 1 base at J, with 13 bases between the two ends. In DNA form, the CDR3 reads TGTGCCACTTCCTCGGACAGTAACTATGGCTACACCTTC. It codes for CATSSDSNYGYTF.